This TCR beta chain derives from a study of cytomegalovirus exposure and HLA in healthy donors. PCR used 60 Vbeta primers and 13 Jbeta primers. Using immunoSEQ multiplex PCR, the repertoire was profiled, and TCRdb retains in-frame clones only, with some absent. This sample has approximately 150,000 clones; around 75% occur once, and the top ten carry around 1.9%. The CDR3 totals 15 residues. Between the trimmed V and J ends, which lost 1 base and 7 bases, there was a span of 13 bases. CDR1 and CDR2 (germline): LNHDA, SQIVND (reference sequence). Points from the study as a whole: The study dropped some indistinguishable V segments, TRBV6-2 and TRBV6-3 among them. Among the most significant clusters, several appeared linked to common viral pathogens in a later analysis. Analysis was performed later, and it showed HLA-associated TCR beta chains to be more clonally expanded than equally common others. In a later analysis, TCR beta V- and J-gene trimming showed a link to a missense DCLRE1C variant.

As concerns this clone: Its target is unknown.

Sequencing used PBMCs. The receptor comes from a woman aged 40-49 years in good health and CMV-seronegative. This rearrangement joins TRBV19 to TRBJ1-4; a weak D match, TRBD1 (5 bases). In DNA form, the CDR3 reads TGTGCCAGTAGTATAGGCCAGGGCGGCTTTGAAAAACTGTTTTTT. Amino acids: CASSIGQGGFEKLFF.